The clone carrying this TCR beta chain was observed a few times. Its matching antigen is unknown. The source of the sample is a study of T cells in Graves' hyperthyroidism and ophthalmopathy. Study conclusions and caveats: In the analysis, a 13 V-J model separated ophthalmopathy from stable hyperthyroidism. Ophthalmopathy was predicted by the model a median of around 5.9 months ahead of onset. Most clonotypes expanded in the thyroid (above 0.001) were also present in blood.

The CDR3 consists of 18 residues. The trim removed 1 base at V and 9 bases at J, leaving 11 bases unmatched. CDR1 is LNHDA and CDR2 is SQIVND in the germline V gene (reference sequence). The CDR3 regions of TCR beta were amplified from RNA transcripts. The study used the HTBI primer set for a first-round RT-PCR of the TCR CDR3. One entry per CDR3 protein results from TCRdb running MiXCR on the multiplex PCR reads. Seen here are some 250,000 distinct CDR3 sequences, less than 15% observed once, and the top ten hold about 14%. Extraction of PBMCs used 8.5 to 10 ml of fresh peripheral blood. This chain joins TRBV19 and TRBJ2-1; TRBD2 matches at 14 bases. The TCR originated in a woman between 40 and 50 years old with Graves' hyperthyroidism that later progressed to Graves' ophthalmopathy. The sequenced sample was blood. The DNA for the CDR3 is TGTGCCAGTAGTATAGGTCTTTTGGGACTAGCGGGAGCTATTGAGCAGTTCTTC. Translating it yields CASSIGLLGLAGAIEQFF.